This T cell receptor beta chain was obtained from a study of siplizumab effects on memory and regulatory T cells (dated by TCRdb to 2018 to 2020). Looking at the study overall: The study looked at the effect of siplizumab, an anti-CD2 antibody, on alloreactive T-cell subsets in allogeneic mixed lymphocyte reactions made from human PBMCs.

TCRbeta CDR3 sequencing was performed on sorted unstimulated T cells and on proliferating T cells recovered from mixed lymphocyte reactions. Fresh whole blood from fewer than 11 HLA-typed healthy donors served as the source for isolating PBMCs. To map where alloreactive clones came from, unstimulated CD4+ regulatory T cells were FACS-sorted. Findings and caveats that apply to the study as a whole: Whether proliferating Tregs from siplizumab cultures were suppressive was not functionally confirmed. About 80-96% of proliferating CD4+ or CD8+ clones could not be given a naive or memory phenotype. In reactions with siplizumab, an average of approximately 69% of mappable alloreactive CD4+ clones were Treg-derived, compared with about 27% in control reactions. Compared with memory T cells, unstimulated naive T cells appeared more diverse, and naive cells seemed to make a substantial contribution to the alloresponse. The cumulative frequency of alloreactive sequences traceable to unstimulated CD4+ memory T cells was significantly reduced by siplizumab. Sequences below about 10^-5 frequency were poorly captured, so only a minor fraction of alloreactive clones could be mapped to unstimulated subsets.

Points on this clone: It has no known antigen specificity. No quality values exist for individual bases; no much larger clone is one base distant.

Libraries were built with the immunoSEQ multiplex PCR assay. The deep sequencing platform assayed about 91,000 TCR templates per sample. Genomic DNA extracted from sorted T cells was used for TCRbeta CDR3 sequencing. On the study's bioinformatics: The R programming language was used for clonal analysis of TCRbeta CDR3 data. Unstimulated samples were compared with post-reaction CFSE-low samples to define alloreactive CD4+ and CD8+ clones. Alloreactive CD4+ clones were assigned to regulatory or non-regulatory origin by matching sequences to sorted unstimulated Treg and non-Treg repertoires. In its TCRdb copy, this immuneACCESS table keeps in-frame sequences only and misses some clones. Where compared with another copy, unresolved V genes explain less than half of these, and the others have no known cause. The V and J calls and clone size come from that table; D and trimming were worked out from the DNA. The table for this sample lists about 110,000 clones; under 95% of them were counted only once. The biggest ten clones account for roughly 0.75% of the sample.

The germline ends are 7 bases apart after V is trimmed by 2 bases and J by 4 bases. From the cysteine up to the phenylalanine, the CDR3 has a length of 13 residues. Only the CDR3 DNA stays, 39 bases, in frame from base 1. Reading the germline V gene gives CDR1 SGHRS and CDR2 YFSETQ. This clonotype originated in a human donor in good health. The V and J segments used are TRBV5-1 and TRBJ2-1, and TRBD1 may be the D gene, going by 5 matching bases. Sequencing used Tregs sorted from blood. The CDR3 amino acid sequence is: CASSFQGYNEQFF. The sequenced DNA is TGCGCCAGCAGCTTTCAGGGTTACAATGAGCAGTTCTTC.